A selection of T cell receptor beta chains follows, all from one sample in a study of beta chain features in type 1 diabetes. TCRdb's table, derived via immunoSEQ multiplex PCR, lists solely in-frame clones and lacks some. Among 350,000 to 400,000 clones listed, around 16% were seen once. What was sequenced was naive CD4+ T cells from blood. The source of these receptors is a woman under 30 in good health. The CDR3 runs from the conserved cysteine through the conserved F or W. Fields, in order: clone size, D gene, J gene, CDR3 length, V gene, CDR3 protein, CDR3 DNA. A D gene is named only where the DNA matches it firmly. Rows may omit the clone size; those that give it use once, few, many or a size class.

>NA|TRBD2|TRBJ2-7|15|TRBV30
CAWSHTSGRRYEQYF
TGTGCCTGGAGCCATACTAGCGGGAGGCGGTACGAGCAGTACTTC
>few|TRBD1|TRBJ2-7|13|TRBV6-5
CASRPGQGTEQYF
TGTGCCAGCAGACCGGGACAGGGTACCGAGCAGTACTTC
>NA|NA|TRBJ2-7|16|TRBV5-6
CASSLDRGIQPYEQYF
TGTGCCAGCAGCTTGGATCGGGGGATCCAGCCCTACGAGCAGTACTTC
>few|NA|TRBJ1-1|14|TRBV5-1
CASSLFRVGTEAFF
TGCGCCAGCAGCTTGTTCAGGGTTGGCACTGAAGCTTTCTTT
>NA|NA|TRBJ2-6|15|TRBV5-1
CASSLTGSGANVLTF
TGCGCCAGCAGCCTCACAGGGTCTGGGGCCAACGTCCTGACTTTC
>NA|NA|TRBJ1-1|11|TRBV20-1
CSVKGDTEAFF
TGCAGTGTTAAGGGGGACACTGAAGCTTTCTTT
>NA|TRBD2|TRBJ2-3|15|TRBV30
CAGGGTSGSTDTQYF
TGTGCCGGGGGGGGGACTAGCGGGAGTACAGATACGCAGTATTTT
>NA|NA|TRBJ2-7|18|TRBV15
CATSRGGQGFASSYEQYF
TGTGCCACCAGCAGAGGTGGGCAGGGGTTCGCCTCCTCCTACGAGCAGTACTTC
>NA|NA|TRBJ1-2|13|TRBV2
CASRGVANYGYTF
TGTGCCAGCAGGGGAGTAGCTAACTATGGCTACACCTTC
>NA|NA|TRBJ2-2|14|TRBV11-3
CASSWASPTGELFF
TGTGCCAGCAGCTGGGCGAGCCCCACCGGGGAGCTGTTTTTT
>few|NA|TRBJ2-2|13|TRBV7-2
CASSPESGGELFF
TGTGCCAGCAGCCCAGAGTCGGGGGGGGAGCTGTTTTTT
>NA|TRBD2|TRBJ2-5|14|TRBV7-3
CASSLGGLQETQYF
TGTGCCAGCAGCTTGGGGGGGTTACAAGAGACCCAGTACTTC
>NA|TRBD2|TRBJ2-7|15|TRBV6-6
CASSQRLADRYEQYF
TGTGCCAGCAGCCAAAGACTAGCGGACCGCTACGAGCAGTACTTC
>NA|NA|TRBJ2-1|15|TRBV7-2
CASSFGTGLRNEQFF
TGTGCCAGCAGCTTCGGGACTGGCTTGCGCAATGAGCAGTTCTTC
>NA|NA|TRBJ2-3|15|TRBV28
CASSLAGDPTDTQYF
TGTGCCAGCAGTTTAGCGGGCGACCCCACAGATACGCAGTATTTT
>few|NA|TRBJ1-1|14|TRBV30
CAWSVLEGRAEAFF
TGTGCCTGGAGTGTACTGGAAGGCCGGGCTGAAGCTTTCTTT
>NA|NA|TRBJ1-5|15|TRBV15
CATKARGGSNQPQHF
TGTGCCACCAAAGCAAGAGGAGGGAGCAATCAGCCCCAGCATTTT
>few|NA|TRBJ2-1|18|TRBV13
CASSLGLPSDRPYNEQFF
TGTGCCAGCAGCTTAGGCCTTCCTAGCGACCGACCCTACAATGAGCAGTTCTTC
>NA|TRBD1|TRBJ1-5|16|TRBV23-1
CASSQAYRGNNQPQHF
TGCGCCAGCAGTCAAGCCTACAGGGGAAACAATCAGCCCCAGCATTTT
>few|NA|TRBJ1-5|14|TRBV6-6
CASSGPSGNQPQHF
TGTGCCAGCTCGGGTCCTAGCGGCAATCAGCCCCAGCATTTT
>NA|TRBD2|TRBJ2-1|18|TRBV4-3
CASRKTGTSGSSYNEQFF
TGCGCCAGCCGAAAGACCGGGACTAGCGGAAGCTCCTACAATGAGCAGTTCTTC
>few|TRBD1|TRBJ1-2|12|TRBV29-1
CSAPGGSAGYTF
TGCAGCGCCCCAGGGGGTTCGGCTGGCTACACCTTC
>NA|TRBD2|TRBJ2-1|14|TRBV28
CASSLASGKNEQFF
TGTGCCAGCAGTTTGGCTAGCGGGAAGAATGAGCAGTTCTTC
>NA|NA|TRBJ1-5|11|TRBV30
CAWSVRGRLHF
TGTGCCTGGAGTGTACGGGGAAGGTTGCATTTT
>NA|NA|TRBJ2-1|14|TRBV30
CAWSSGGYGHEQFF
TGTGCCTGGAGTTCGGGGGGCTATGGGCATGAGCAGTTCTTC
>few|NA|TRBJ1-2|13|TRBV7-6
CASSLAKGHGYTF
TGTGCCAGCAGCTTAGCGAAGGGGCATGGCTACACCTTC
>NA|NA|TRBJ2-3|13|TRBV28
CASRTRGADTQYF
TGTGCCAGCAGAACCAGGGGGGCAGATACGCAGTATTTT
>few|TRBD1|TRBJ1-5|15|TRBV27
CASTRTGGAGQPQHF
TGTGCCAGCACCCGGACAGGGGGCGCGGGTCAGCCCCAGCATTTT
>few|NA|TRBJ2-2|14|TRBV2
CASNDRTYTGELFF
TGTGCCAGCAACGACAGAACTTACACCGGGGAGCTGTTTTTT
>NA|TRBD1|TRBJ2-7|12|TRBV29-1
CSASGQSYEQYF
TGCAGCGCCTCGGGACAGTCCTACGAGCAGTACTTC
>few|NA|TRBJ1-1|12|TRBV11-1
CASSSRTAEAFF
TGTGCCAGCAGCTCGAGGACAGCTGAAGCTTTCTTT
>few|NA|TRBJ2-2|15|TRBV2
CASRVQGTNTGELFF
TGTGCCAGCAGGGTACAGGGCACTAACACCGGGGAGCTGTTTTTT
>NA|TRBD2|TRBJ2-2|16|TRBV5-4
CASSLASSGRAGELFF
TGTGCCAGCAGCTTGGCGTCTAGCGGGAGAGCCGGGGAGCTGTTTTTT
>NA|TRBD1|TRBJ2-1|16|TRBV7-9
CASSFPGTGGYNEQFF
TGTGCCAGCAGCTTCCCCGGGACAGGGGGGTACAATGAGCAGTTCTTC
>few|NA|TRBJ1-1|15|TRBV28
CASSFPGQPNTEAFF
TGTGCCAGCAGTTTCCCAGGACAGCCGAACACTGAAGCTTTCTTT
>few|NA|TRBJ2-7|15|TRBV4-1
CASSQPGLSSYEQYF
TGCGCCAGCAGCCAACCAGGGTTGAGCTCCTACGAGCAGTACTTC
>few|NA|TRBJ1-4|15|TRBV4-1
CASSQTGIANEKLFF
TGCGCCAGCAGCCAAACAGGGATTGCTAATGAAAAACTGTTTTTT
>few|NA|TRBJ1-5|13|TRBV5-4
CASSSAGNQPQHF
TGTGCCAGCAGCAGCGCAGGCAATCAGCCCCAGCATTTT
>few|NA|TRBJ1-1|12|TRBV14
CASSITDNEAFF
TGTGCCAGCAGCATAACAGACAATGAAGCTTTCTTT
>NA|NA|TRBJ1-2|14|TRBV7-9
CASSPRGGTEGYTF
TGTGCCAGCAGCCCCCGCGGGGGGACGGAGGGCTACACCTTC
>few|TRBD2|TRBJ2-7|17|TRBV7-9
CASSPGLAGGNSYEQYF
TGTGCCAGTAGCCCGGGACTAGCGGGAGGAAACTCCTACGAGCAGTACTTC
>few|NA|TRBJ1-1|12|TRBV6-1
CASSELGGEAFF
TGTGCCAGCAGTGAACTGGGAGGAGAAGCTTTCTTT
>NA|NA|TRBJ1-1|15|TRBV9
CASSVGKGRDTEAFF
TGTGCCAGCAGCGTAGGTAAGGGGAGGGACACTGAAGCTTTCTTT
>NA|TRBD1|TRBJ1-1|12|TRBV18
CASSVDRVEAFF
TGTGCCAGCTCCGTTGACAGGGTCGAAGCTTTCTTT
>few|NA|TRBJ1-2|14|TRBV11-2
CASSPTTGIHGYTF
TGTGCCAGCAGCCCAACCACAGGGATACATGGCTACACCTTC
>NA|TRBD1|TRBJ1-4|13|TRBV29-1
CSVESGGREKLFF
TGCAGCGTAGAATCAGGGGGTAGAGAAAAACTGTTTTTT
>NA|TRBD2|TRBJ2-1|17|TRBV28
CASSPSTAGGLNNEQFF
TGTGCCAGCAGCCCCAGTACCGCGGGAGGATTAAACAATGAGCAGTTCTTC
>few|NA|TRBJ1-1|15|TRBV7-9
CASSPGQGRNTEAFF
TGTGCCAGCAGCCCAGGGCAGGGCCGGAACACTGAAGCTTTCTTT
>NA|NA|TRBJ2-3|16|TRBV23-1
CASSPSRRDVKDTQYF
TGCGCCAGCAGCCCATCCCGGCGGGACGTGAAAGATACGCAGTATTTT
>NA|NA|TRBJ2-1|14|TRBV5-1
CASSLLESYNEQFF
TGCGCCAGCAGCTTGTTAGAGTCCTACAATGAGCAGTTCTTC
>few|NA|TRBJ2-6|15|TRBV6-4
CASSDGGSGANVLTF
TGTGCCAGCAGTGACGGGGGGTCTGGGGCCAACGTCCTGACTTTC
>NA|TRBD2|TRBJ2-7|15|TRBV5-1
CASSLGLADSYEQYF
TGCGCCAGCAGCTTGGGACTAGCGGATTCCTACGAGCAGTACTTC
>NA|TRBD1|TRBJ2-5|15|TRBV5-6
CASSLGRQGVKTQYF
TGTGCCAGCAGCTTGGGCCGACAGGGTGTCAAGACCCAGTACTTC
>NA|NA|TRBJ2-2|15|TRBV11-1
CASSLGRADTGELFF
TGTGCCAGCAGCTTAGGCAGGGCTGACACCGGGGAGCTGTTTTTT
>NA|TRBD1|TRBJ2-3|14|TRBV23-1
CASNPGGATDTQYF
TGCGCCAGCAACCCAGGGGGCGCAACAGATACGCAGTATTTT
>few|NA|TRBJ2-7|16|TRBV9
CASSANPSGPTYEQYF
TGTGCCAGCAGCGCCAACCCCAGCGGGCCGACCTACGAGCAGTACTTC